Given below is one T cell receptor (beta chain) in context. Its antigen is as yet unknown. The sample belongs to a study of cytomegalovirus exposure and HLA in healthy donors. Findings and caveats of the study: CMV serostatus was the only recorded immune exposure for donors.

With 60 Vbeta and 13 Jbeta primers, the PCR was carried out. Sequencing used immunoSEQ multiplex PCR; TCRdb keeps in-frame clones, though not all of them. The data hold about 160,000 clones, with roughly 77% observed a single time. Looked up from germline, CDR1 is MDHEN and CDR2 is SYDVKM. The CDR3 totals 13 residues. Deletions cut 4 bases from V and 4 bases from J, with 10 bases between. This TCR was recovered from a human donor in good health. This sequence joins TRBV28 and TRBJ1-2; D possibly corresponds to TRBD1 (5 bases). Sequences were obtained from PBMCs. CDR3 residues: CASSSRGPYGYTF. Here the CDR3 DNA reads TGTGCCAGCAGTTCAAGGGGTCCCTATGGCTACACCTTC.